This T cell receptor (beta chain) was identified in a study of blood T cell repertoires in COVID-19. Looking at the study overall: The United States, Italy and Spain supplied acute and convalescent COVID-19 samples. PBMCs, B-cell-depleted T cells, or T cells were the source of the cDNA or gDNA that made up the material.

The ends lost 4 bases at V and 3 bases at J; junction bases unmatched: 9. The CDR3 spans 16 residues. Germline CDR1 reads KGHSH; CDR2 reads LQKENI. Here immunoSEQ multiplex PCR was the method, and the copy in TCRdb shows in-frame clones only, minus some. Among 100,000 to 150,000 clones listed, roughly 86% were seen once. Sequenced material: peripheral blood. The chain uses TRBV18 and TRBJ2-3, with 8 bases fitting TRBD2. This sequence originates from a human donor in a cohort sampled during active COVID-19. CDR3 sequence reads: CASSLQSGRGTDTQYF. The CDR3 bases are TGTGCCAGCTCACTACAAAGCGGGAGAGGGACAGATACGCAGTATTTT.